This T cell receptor (beta chain) was obtained from a study of blood T cells in healthy people across ages. The second PCR ran about 6 to 12 cycles with a sample-barcoded 5' primer and J-beta primers. TCRdb re-derived calls from the 5' RACE reads in MiXCR, one entry per CDR3 protein. The sample yields over a million distinct CDR3 sequences, 40% to 55% seen once. Losses at the gene ends were 5 bases for V and 4 bases for J; bases not matched to a gene: 6. The CDR3 is 14 amino acids. CDR1 and CDR2 (germline): SGHAT, FQNNGV. The receptor comes from a woman in her fifties or sixties in good health. The material sequenced was blood. The chain employs TRBV11-2 and TRBJ2-7, with 9 positions matching TRBD1. For the CDR3, the DNA is TGTGCCAGCAGCCCCTTGACAGGGGGGTACGAGCAGTACTTC. As protein: CASSPLTGGYEQYF.